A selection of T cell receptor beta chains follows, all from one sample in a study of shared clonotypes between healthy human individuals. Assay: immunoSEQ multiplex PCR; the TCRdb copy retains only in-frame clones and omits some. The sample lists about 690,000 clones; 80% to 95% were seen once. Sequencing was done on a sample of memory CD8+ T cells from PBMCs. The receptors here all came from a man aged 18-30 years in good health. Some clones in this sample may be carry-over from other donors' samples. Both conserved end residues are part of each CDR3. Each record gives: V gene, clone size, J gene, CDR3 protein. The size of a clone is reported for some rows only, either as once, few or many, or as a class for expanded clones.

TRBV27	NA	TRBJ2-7	CASSLILGQGPYEQYF
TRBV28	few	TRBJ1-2	CASSLLRGQGVSGYTF
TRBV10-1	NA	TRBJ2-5	CASSEGTGAVETQYF
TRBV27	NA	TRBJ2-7	CATAFGFEQYF
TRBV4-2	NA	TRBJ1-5	CASSQGSQPQHF
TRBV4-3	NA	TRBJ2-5	CASSQALLPQETQYF
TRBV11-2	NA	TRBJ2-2	CASSLGVRFISGELFF
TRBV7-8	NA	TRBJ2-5	CASSLYVTDSQETQYF
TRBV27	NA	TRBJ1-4	CASSPYLATNEKLFF
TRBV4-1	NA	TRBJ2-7	CASRPGLNPSYEQYF
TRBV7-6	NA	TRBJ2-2	CASSLARGLWDTGELFF
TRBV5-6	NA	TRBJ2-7	CASSSYSYEQYF
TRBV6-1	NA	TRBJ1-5	CASSEWASSGAQPQHF
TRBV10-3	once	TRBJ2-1	CAISGTSFNEQFF
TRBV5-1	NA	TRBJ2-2	CASSHGTTAPGELFF
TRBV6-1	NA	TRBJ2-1	CASSERDRFYNEQFF
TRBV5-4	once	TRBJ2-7	CASSAPGTGGWVPYEQYF
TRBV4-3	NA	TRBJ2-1	CASSRLMGPESEYNEQFF
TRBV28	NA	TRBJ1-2	CASRPRDGYTF
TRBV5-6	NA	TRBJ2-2	CASSSPRGQGARNTGELFF
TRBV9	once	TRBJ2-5	CASSVGGGPETQYF
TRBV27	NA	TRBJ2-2	CASSFPDYRLYLGELFF
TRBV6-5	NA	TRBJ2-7	CASSPGPPPYEQYF
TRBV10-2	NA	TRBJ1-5	CASSELGFNQPQHF
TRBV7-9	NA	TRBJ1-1	CASSRQTSLNTEAFF
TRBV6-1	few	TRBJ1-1	CASSEIRNTEAFF
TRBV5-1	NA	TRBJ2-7	CASSPNHYEQYF
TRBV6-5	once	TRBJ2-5	CASTGGPKGETQYF
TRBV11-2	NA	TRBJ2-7	CASSLETSGHSYEQYF
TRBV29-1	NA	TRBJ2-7	CSVGTGDTYEQYF
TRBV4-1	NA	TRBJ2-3	CASSQDRDPSRDTQYF
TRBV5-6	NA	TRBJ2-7	CASSLLAGPPGEQYF
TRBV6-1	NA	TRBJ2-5	CASSETAGVHETQYF
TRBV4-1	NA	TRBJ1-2	CASSQDLGTANYGYTF
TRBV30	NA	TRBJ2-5	CAWSRAGQETQYF
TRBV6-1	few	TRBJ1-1	CASEGGWGGTEAFF
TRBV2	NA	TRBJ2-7	CASNPGPSGTTYEQYF
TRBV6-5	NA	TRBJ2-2	CASELNTGELFF
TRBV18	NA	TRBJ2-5	CASSPPRGGERGSETQYF
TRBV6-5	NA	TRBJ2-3	CASATNTYTQYF
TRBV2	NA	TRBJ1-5	CASSLQGVSFAQPQHF
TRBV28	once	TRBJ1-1	CASTRPREKGSEAFF
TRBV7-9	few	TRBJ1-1	CASSLSISEAFF
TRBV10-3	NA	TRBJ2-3	CAIRTNIVESTDTQYF
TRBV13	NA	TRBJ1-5	CASSSGGQPQHF
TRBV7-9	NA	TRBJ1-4	CASSSFGDRDRTNEKLFF